These 3 T cell receptor beta chains originate from one sample sequenced in a study of technical replicates of blood from several donors. Only in-frame clones appear in the TCRdb table, and some are missing; sequencing was by immunoSEQ multiplex PCR. The sample contains 100,000 or so clones, 90% to 95% of which appear only once. What was sequenced was T cells isolated from PBMCs. The receptors originated from a human donor in good health.

The CDR3 DNA reads as TGCGCCAGCAGCCAATCAGGGGTGGGCGGGAGAGGCTACGAGCAGTACTTC. This translates into CASSQSGVGGRGYEQYF. The genes are TRBV4-1 and TRBJ2-7, with TRBD2 as a possible D gene (7 bases). V was pared by 2 bases and J by 3 bases, with 20 bases between. Germline V gives CDR1 MGHRA, CDR2 YSYEKL. This CDR3 contains 17 residues.

This clone was observed once. The rearrangement joins TRBV27 to TRBJ1-2; D might be TRBD1 (5 bases). In germline, CDR1 is MNHEY, CDR2 SMNVEV (reference sequence). CDR3 length: 16 amino acids. V was pared by 2 bases and J by 1 base, with 14 bases between. CDR3 DNA: TGTGCCAGCAGTTTAGCCCCGTCGACAGTTAACTATGGCTACACCTTC. Its protein is CASSLAPSTVNYGYTF.

The chain recombines TRBV7-9 with TRBJ2-2, with TRBD2 matching 7 bases. The CDR3 length is 15 residues. Per the germline V gene, CDR1 is SEHNR and CDR2 is FQNEAQ (reference sequence). The ends lost 8 bases at V and 1 base at J; junction bases unmatched: 7. The CDR3 sequence is CASLRTSRNTGELFF. CDR3 in DNA: TGTGCCAGCTTAAGGACTAGTCGGAACACCGGGGAGCTGTTTTTT.